Each of the 12 T cell receptor beta chains below was sequenced from the same sample in a study of blood T cell repertoires in COVID-19. Repertoires were generated with immunoSEQ multiplex PCR, while TCRdb's copy carries only in-frame clones and drops some. Of about 320,000 clones in the sample, 89% were seen once. The specimen was peripheral blood. These receptors were obtained from a man aged 18-30 years who had recovered from COVID-19.

The V gene is TRBV6-5, the J gene TRBJ1-4; TRBD1 aligns across 8 bases. This CDR3 contains 13 residues. The germline CDR1 and CDR2 sequences are MNHEY and SVGAGI. J was trimmed by 7 bases and V by 8 bases; bases with no gene match: 6. The CDR3 spells CASGGRGREKLFF. The CDR3 DNA sequence: TGTGCCAGCGGCGGCAGGGGGCGTGAAAAACTGTTTTTT.

The chain has TRBV19 and TRBJ2-1, with D maybe TRBD2 (5 bases). V dropped 1 base and J dropped 10 bases, with 8 bases sitting between them. In germline, CDR1 is LNHDA, CDR2 SQIVND (reference sequence). The CDR3 loop spans 12 amino acids. The CDR3 is CASSIGLLEQFF. The CDR3 coding sequence is TGTGCCAGTAGTATAGGACTACTCGAGCAGTTCTTC.

The V gene is TRBV3-1 (or the pseudogene TRBV3-2), the J gene TRBJ2-3; D may be TRBD2 (5 bases). Germline CDR1 LGHDT, CDR2 YNNKEL (reference sequence). V lost 0 bases, J lost 0 bases, and 16 bases lay in between. This CDR3 comprises 18 residues. CDR3 loop: CASSQDWSSALSTDTQYF. DNA of the CDR3: TGTGCCAGCAGCCAAGATTGGAGTAGCGCCCTTAGCACAGATACGCAGTATTTT.

The CDR3 nucleotides are TGCGCCAGCAGTGAGTCTATCAGACAACCCTACGAGCAGTACTTC. Translated: CASSESIRQPYEQYF. V is TRBV10-1 and J is TRBJ2-7; D is unresolved. Per germline, CDR1 WNHNN and CDR2 SYGVQD (reference sequence). The CDR3 has 15 residues. V lost 0 bases and J lost 2, with 11 bases in between.

The gene calls are TRBV11-3 and TRBJ2-1; 10 bases align to TRBD1. Trimming at V came to 4 bases and at J to 5 bases, leaving 8 bases not matched to a gene. The CDR3 totals 16 residues. Germline V gene lookup returns CDR1 SGHNT and CDR2 YENEEA. The CDR3 DNA reads as TGTGCCAGCAGCTCGAGGGACAGGGGAAGGGACAATGAGCAGTTCTTC. Protein product: CASSSRDRGRDNEQFF.

The chain carries TRBV5-4 and TRBJ2-7; possibly TRBD2 for D (6 bases). Trimming cost V 4 bases and J 6 bases, with 14 bases left between them. CDR1 and CDR2 (germline): SGHNT, YYREEE (reference sequence). This CDR3 spans 13 amino acids. This CDR3 is CASSNLEGSEQYF. The CDR3 coding sequence is TGTGCCAGCAGCAACCTGGAGGGGAGCGAGCAGTACTTC. The variable domain in full, completed from reference TRBV5-4 and TRBJ2-7, reads ETGVTQSPTHLIKTRGQQVTLRCSSQSGHNTVSWYQQALGQGPQFIFQYYREEENGRGNFPPRFSGLQFPNYSSELNVNALELDDSALYLCASSNLEGSEQYFGPGTRLTVT.

The V gene is TRBV6-5, the J gene TRBJ1-1; D is uncertain. V was shortened by 7 bases and J by 4 bases, with 19 bases between the two germline ends. CDR1 and CDR2 (germline): MNHEY, SVGAGI. The CDR3 is 15 residues long. The CDR3 is CASIRRSPEGTEAFF. For the CDR3, the DNA is TGTGCCAGCATCCGCAGGAGCCCGGAGGGCACTGAAGCTTTCTTT.

The J gene is TRBJ2-1, the V gene TRBV7-2, with D perhaps matching TRBD2 (5 bases). V lost 5 bases and J 1 base, leaving 9 bases between the germline ends. The CDR3 has 14 residues. Germline CDR1 is SGHTA and CDR2 is FQGNSA. The chain's CDR3 is CASSPGDSYNEQFF. The CDR3 bases are TGTGCCAGCAGCCCCGGGGATTCCTACAATGAGCAGTTCTTC.

The V and J genes are TRBV10-3 and TRBJ2-1; TRBD1 aligns across 12 bases. The CDR3 consists of 14 residues. Germline values: CDR1 ENHRY, CDR2 SYGVKD. After removal of 6 bases from V and 8 bases from J, the junction contained 5 bases not matched to a gene. The CDR3 is CAIRGTGGLDEQFF. The CDR3 nucleotides are TGTGCCATCAGGGGGACAGGGGGCTTAGATGAGCAGTTCTTC.

J is TRBJ1-1 and V is TRBV2, with 9 bases lining up with TRBD1. Germline assignment: CDR1 SNHLY and CDR2 FYNNEI. The length of the CDR3 is 14 residues. V lost 6 bases, J lost 9 bases, and 11 bases stayed unmatched. This CDR3 is CASSYSWDRAQAFF. CDR3 DNA: TGTGCCAGCAGCTACTCTTGGGACAGGGCGCAAGCTTTCTTT.

The chain has TRBV7-6 and TRBJ2-5; D is unresolved. CDR1 is SGHVS and CDR2 is FNYEAQ in the germline V gene. V lost 5 bases and J lost 0, with 7 bases in between. CDR3 size: 13 residues. As DNA, the CDR3 is TGTGCCAGCAGCCAAGCGTACCAAGAGACCCAGTACTTC. Translating it yields CASSQAYQETQYF.

The chain is built from TRBV4-2 and TRBJ2-7; 8 positions agree with TRBD2. Germline V gene lookup returns CDR1 LGHNA and CDR2 YNFKEQ. The CDR3 consists of 15 residues. The trim removed 0 bases at V and 2 bases at J, leaving 3 bases unmatched. The CDR3 bases are TGTGCCAGCAGCCAAGACGTAGCGGGACCCTACGAGCAGTACTTC. Its translation: CASSQDVAGPYEQYF.